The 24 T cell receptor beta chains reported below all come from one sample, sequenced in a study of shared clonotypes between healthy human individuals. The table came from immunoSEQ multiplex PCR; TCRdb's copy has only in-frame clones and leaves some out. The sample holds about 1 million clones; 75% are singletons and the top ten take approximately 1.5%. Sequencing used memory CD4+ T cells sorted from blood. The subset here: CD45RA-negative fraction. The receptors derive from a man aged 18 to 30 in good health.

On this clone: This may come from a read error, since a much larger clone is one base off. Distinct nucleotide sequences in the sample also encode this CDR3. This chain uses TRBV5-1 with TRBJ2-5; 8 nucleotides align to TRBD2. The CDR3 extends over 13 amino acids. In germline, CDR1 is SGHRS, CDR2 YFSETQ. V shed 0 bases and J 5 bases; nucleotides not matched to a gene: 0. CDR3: CASSLAGGETQYF. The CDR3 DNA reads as TGCGCCAGCAGCTTGGCGGGGGGGGAGACCCAGTACTTC.

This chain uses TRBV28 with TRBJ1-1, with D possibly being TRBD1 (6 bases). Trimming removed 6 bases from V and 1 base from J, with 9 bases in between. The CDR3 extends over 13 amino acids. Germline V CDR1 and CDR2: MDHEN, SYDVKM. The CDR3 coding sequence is TGTGCCAGCAGACTACAGGGGAACACTGAAGCTTTCTTT. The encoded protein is CASRLQGNTEAFF.

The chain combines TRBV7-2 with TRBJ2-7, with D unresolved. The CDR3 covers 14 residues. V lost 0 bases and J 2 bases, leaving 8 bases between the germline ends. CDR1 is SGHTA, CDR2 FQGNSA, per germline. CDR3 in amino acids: CASSLADLPYEQYF. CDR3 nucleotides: TGTGCCAGCAGCTTAGCGGATCTACCCTACGAGCAGTACTTC.

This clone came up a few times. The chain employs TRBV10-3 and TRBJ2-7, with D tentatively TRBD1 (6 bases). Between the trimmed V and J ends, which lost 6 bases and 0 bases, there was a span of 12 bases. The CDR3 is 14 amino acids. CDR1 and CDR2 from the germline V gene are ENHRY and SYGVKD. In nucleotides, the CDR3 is TGTGCCATCAGAACAGGGACAACCTCCTACGAGCAGTACTTC. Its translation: CAIRTGTTSYEQYF.

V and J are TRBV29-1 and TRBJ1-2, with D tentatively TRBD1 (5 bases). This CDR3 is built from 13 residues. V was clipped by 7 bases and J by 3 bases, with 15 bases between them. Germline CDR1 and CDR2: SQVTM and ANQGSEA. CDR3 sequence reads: CSAWGEGDYGYTF. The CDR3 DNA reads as TGCAGCGCCTGGGGCGAGGGAGACTATGGCTACACCTTC.

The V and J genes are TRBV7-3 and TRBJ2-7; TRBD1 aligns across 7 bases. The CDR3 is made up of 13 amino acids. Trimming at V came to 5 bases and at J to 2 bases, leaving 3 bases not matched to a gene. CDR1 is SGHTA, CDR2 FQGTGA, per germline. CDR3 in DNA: TGTGCCAGCAGCCGAGACAGGGCCTACGAGCAGTACTTC. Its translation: CASSRDRAYEQYF.

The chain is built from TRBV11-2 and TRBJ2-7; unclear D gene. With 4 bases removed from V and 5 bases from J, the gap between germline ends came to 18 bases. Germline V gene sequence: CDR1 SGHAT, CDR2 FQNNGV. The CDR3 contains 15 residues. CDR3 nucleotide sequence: TGTGCCAGCAGCTCGCTGGTGTTGGGGTTCGACGAGCAGTACTTC. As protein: CASSSLVLGFDEQYF.

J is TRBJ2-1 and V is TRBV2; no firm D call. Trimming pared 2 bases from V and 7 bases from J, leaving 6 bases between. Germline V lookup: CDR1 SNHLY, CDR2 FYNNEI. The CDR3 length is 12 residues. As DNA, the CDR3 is TGTGCCAGCAGTGAAAGGCAGAATGAGCAGTTCTTC. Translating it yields CASSERQNEQFF.

The CDR3 spells CASTDNTNEQFF. CDR3 DNA: TGCGCCAGCACCGATAATACAAACGAGCAGTTCTTC. The rearrangement uses TRBV5-1 and TRBJ2-1; D not resolved. Per germline, CDR1 SGHRS and CDR2 YFSETQ. This CDR3 region has 12 residues. With 6 bases removed from V and 10 bases from J, the gap between germline ends came to 14 bases.

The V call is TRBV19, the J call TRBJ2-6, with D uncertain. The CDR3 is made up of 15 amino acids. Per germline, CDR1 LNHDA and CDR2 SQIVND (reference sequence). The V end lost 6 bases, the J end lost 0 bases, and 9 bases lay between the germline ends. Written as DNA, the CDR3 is TGTGCCAGTAGGTCGGTAAGCTCTGGGGCCAACGTCCTGACTTTC. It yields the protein CASRSVSSGANVLTF.

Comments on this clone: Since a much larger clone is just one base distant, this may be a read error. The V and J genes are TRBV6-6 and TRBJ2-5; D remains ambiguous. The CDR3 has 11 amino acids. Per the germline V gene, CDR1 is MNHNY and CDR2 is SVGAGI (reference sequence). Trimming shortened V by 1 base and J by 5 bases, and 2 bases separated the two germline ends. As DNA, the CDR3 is TGTGCCAGCAGTTACTATGAGACCCAGTACTTC. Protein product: CASSYYETQYF.

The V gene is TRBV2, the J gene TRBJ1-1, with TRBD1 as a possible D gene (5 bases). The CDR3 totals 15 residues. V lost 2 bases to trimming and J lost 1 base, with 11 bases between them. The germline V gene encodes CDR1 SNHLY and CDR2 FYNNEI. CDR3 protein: CASSESRGRNTEAFF. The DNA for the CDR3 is TGTGCCAGCAGTGAATCGAGGGGCCGGAACACTGAAGCTTTCTTT.

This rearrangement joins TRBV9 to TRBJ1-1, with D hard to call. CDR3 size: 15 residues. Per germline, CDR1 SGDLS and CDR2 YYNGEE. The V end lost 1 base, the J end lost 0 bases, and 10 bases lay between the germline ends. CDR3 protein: CASSVYAQLNTEAFF. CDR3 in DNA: TGTGCCAGCAGCGTATACGCACAGCTGAACACTGAAGCTTTCTTT.

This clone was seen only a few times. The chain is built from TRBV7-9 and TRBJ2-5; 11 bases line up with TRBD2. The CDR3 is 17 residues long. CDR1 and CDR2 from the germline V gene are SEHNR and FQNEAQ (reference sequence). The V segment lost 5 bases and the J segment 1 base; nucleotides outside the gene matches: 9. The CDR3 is CASSRGLAASLQETQYF. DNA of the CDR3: TGTGCCAGCAGCCGGGGACTAGCGGCCTCCCTCCAAGAGACCCAGTACTTC.

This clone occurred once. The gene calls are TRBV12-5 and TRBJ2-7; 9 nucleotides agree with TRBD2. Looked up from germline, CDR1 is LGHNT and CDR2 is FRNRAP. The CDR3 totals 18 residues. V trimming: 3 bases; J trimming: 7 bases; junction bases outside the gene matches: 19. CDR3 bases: TGTGCTAGTGGTTTTTTCGGGCAGACTAGCGGCCGAGGGAGGGAGCAGTACTTC. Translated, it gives CASGFFGQTSGRGREQYF.

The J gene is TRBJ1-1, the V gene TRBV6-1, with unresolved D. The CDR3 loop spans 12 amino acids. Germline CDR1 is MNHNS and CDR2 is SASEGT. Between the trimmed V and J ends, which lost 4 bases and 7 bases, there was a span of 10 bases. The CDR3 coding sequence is TGTGCCAGCAGTGCTGGGTTGGGTGAAGCTTTCTTT. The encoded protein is CASSAGLGEAFF.

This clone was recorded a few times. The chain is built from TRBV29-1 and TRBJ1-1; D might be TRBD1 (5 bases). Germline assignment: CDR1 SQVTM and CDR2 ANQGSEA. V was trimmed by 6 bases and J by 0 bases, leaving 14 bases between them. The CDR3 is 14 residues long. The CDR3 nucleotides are TGCAGCGTCGACAGAGACGTCATGAACACTGAAGCTTTCTTT. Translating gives CSVDRDVMNTEAFF.

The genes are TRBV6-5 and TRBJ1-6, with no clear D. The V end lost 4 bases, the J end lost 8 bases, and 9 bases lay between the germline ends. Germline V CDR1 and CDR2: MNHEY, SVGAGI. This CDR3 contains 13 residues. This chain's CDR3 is CASSSDWDSPLHF. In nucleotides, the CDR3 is TGTGCCAGCAGTTCGGATTGGGATTCACCCCTCCACTTT.

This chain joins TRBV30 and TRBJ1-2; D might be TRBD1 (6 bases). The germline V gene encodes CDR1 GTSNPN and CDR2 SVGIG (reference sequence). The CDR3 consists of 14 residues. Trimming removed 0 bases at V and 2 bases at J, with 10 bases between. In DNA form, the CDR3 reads TGTGCCTGGAGTGTCCGGACAGTCAACTATGGCTACACCTTC. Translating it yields CAWSVRTVNYGYTF.

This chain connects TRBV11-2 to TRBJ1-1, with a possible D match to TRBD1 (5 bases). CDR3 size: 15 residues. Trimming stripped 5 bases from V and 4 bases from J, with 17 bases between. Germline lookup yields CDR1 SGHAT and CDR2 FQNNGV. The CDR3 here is CASSPSVGRLTEAFF. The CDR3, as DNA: TGTGCCAGCAGCCCATCGGTGGGACGTCTCACTGAAGCTTTCTTT.

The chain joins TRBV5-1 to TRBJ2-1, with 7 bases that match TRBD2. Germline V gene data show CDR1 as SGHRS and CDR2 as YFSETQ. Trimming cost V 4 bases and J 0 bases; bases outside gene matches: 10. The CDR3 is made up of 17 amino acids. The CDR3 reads CASSPGLAGSSYNEQFF. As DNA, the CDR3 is TGCGCCAGCAGCCCAGGATTAGCGGGCAGCTCCTACAATGAGCAGTTCTTC.

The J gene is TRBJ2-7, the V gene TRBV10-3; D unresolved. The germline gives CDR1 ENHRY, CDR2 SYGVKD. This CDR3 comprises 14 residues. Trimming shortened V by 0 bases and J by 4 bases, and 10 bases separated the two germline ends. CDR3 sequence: CAISESVDSYEQYF. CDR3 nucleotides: TGTGCCATCAGTGAGTCAGTGGATTCGTACGAGCAGTACTTC.

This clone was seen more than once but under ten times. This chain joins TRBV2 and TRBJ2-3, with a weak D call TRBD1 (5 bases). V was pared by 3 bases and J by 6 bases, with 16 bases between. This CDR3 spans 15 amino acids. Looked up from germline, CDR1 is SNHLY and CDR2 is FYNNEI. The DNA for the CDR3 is TGTGCCAGCAGTGATGGGGCAGGACCCTGGGATACGCAGTATTTT. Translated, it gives CASSDGAGPWDTQYF.

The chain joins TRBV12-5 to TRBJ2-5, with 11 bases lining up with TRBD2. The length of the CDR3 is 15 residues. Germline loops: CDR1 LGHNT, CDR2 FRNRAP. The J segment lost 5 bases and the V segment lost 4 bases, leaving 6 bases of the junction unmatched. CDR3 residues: CASGSLAGGGETQYF. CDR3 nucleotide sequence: TGTGCTAGTGGTTCCCTAGCGGGGGGTGGGGAGACCCAGTACTTC.